The entry that follows covers one T cell receptor beta chain sequence. The same CDR3 can be traced to other DNA sequences in this sample. The data were taken from a study of blood T cell repertoires in COVID-19. The overall study: Both acute and convalescent COVID-19 samples were obtained from the United States, Italy and Spain.

In the study's own analysis: Amplification of reference gene primers provided the estimated nucleated cell counts. Assay used: immunoSEQ multiplex PCR; TCRdb lists only in-frame clones, some missing. From that table come the V and J calls and clone size; the DNA was used to work out D and trimming. The sample has approximately 35,000 clones, approximately 82% seen once. The sequencing input was peripheral blood. The sequence was obtained from a human donor in a cohort sampled during active COVID-19.

The CDR3 reads CASSDEGRQPQHF. Written as DNA, the CDR3 is TGTGCCAGCAGTGATGAGGGTAGGCAGCCCCAGCATTTT. The rearrangement joins TRBV2 to TRBJ1-5; D is ambiguous. Germline CDR1 SNHLY, CDR2 FYNNEI. The germline V and J ends were trimmed by 3 bases and 7 bases, with 10 bases remaining between them. CDR3 length equals 13 residues.